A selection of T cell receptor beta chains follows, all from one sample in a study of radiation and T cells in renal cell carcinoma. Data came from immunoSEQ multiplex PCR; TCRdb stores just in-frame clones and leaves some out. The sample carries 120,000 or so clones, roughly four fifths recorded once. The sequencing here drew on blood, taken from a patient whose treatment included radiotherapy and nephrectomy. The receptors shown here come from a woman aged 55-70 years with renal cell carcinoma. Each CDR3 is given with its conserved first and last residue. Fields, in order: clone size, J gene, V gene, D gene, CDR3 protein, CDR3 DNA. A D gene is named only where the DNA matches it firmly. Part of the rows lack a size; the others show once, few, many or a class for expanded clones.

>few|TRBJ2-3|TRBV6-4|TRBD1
CASGRDRTGGYTDTQYF
TGTGCCAGCGGACGAGACCGGACAGGGGGGTACACAGATACGCAGTATTTT
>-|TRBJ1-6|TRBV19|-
CASSNRLSDSPLHF
TGTGCCAGTAGTAATAGACTCTCGGATTCACCCCTCCACTTT
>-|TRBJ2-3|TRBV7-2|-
CASSPTGPRTDTQYF
TGTGCCAGCAGCCCAACCGGGCCCCGCACAGATACGCAGTATTTT
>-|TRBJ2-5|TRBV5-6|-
CASSWGSETQYF
TGTGCCAGCAGCTGGGGTTCGGAGACCCAGTACTTC
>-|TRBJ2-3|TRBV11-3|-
CASSLFPSTDTQYF
TGTGCCAGCAGCTTATTTCCTAGCACAGATACGCAGTATTTT
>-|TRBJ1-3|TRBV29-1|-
CSVEGVNSAPGAIYF
TGCAGCGTGGAAGGGGTCAACTCGGCACCAGGAGCCATATATTTT
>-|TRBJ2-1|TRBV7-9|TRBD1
CASSYRGDEQFF
TGTGCCAGCAGCTACAGGGGCGATGAGCAGTTCTTC
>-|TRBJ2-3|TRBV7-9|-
CASSLNSAPTDTQYF
TGTGCCAGCAGCCTCAATAGTGCGCCCACAGATACGCAGTATTTT
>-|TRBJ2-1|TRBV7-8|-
CASSLISDYEQFF
TGTGCCAGCAGCTTAATCTCCGACTATGAGCAGTTCTTC
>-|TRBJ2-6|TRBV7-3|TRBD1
CASSSTGGGAGANVLTF
TGTGCCAGCAGCTCGACAGGGGGCGGCGCTGGGGCCAACGTCCTGACTTTC
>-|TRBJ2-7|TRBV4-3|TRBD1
CASSHAIGQGVEQYF
TGCGCCAGCAGCCACGCTATTGGACAGGGGGTCGAGCAGTACTTC
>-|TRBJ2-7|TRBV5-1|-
CASSLVGVGEQYF
TGCGCCAGCAGCTTGGTGGGGGTCGGCGAGCAGTACTTC
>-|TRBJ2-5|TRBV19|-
CASSFSWGISGEQYF
TGTGCCAGTAGTTTCTCCTGGGGGATTTCGGGGGAGCAGTACTTC
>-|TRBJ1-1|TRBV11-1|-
CASSLLGVGTEAFF
TGTGCCAGCAGCTTGTTAGGGGTGGGCACTGAAGCTTTCTTT
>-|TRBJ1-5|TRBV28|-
CASSWATRNQPQHF
TGTGCCAGCAGTTGGGCGACACGCAATCAGCCCCAGCATTTT
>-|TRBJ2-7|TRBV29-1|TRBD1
CSVRTGFSYEQYF
TGCAGCGTTCGGACAGGGTTCTCCTACGAGCAGTACTTC
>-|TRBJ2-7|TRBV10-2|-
CASSDGSGVYEQYF
TGCGCCAGCAGTGATGGCTCCGGGGTCTACGAGCAGTACTTC
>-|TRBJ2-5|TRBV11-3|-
CASSLGEETQYF
TGTGCCAGCAGCTTAGGGGAAGAGACCCAGTACTTC
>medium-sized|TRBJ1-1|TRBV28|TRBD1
CASSWTGGTEAFF
TGTGCCAGCAGTTGGACAGGGGGCACTGAAGCTTTCTTT
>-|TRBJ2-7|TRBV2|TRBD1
CASTAGGYSRYEQYF
TGTGCCAGCACGGCAGGGGGTTACTCTAGATACGAGCAGTACTTC
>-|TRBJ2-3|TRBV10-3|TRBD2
CAITKGLAGTDTQYF
TGTGCCATCACCAAGGGACTAGCGGGAACAGATACGCAGTATTTT
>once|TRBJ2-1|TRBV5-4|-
CASSLDLDTSYNEQFF
TGTGCCAGCAGCTTGGATCTAGATACCTCCTACAATGAGCAGTTCTTC
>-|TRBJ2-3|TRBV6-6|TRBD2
CAVSGTSGFSTQYF
TGTGCCGTTTCCGGGACTAGCGGTTTTAGTACGCAGTATTTT
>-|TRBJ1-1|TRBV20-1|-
CSAREDSEAFF
TGCAGTGCTAGAGAGGACAGTGAAGCTTTCTTT
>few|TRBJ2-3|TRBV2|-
CASSEAGGAGDTQYF
TGTGCCAGCAGTGAAGCGGGGGGGGCTGGAGATACGCAGTATTTT
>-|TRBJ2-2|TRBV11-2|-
CASSFDGNTGELFF
TGTGCCAGCAGCTTCGACGGGAACACCGGGGAGCTGTTTTTT
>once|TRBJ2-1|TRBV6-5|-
CASSIEPSSYNEQFF
TGTGCCAGCAGTATAGAGCCCAGCTCCTACAATGAGCAGTTCTTC
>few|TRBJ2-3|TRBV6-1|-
CASSGGSLGRDTQYF
TGTGCCAGTTCCGGGGGCTCCTTGGGCAGGGATACGCAGTATTTT
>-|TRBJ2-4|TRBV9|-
CASSELAGRKNIQYF
TGTGCCAGCAGCGAGCTGGCAGGGAGGAAAAACATTCAGTACTTC
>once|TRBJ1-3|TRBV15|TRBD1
CATSTGQGDSGNTIYF
TGTGCCACCAGCACGGGACAGGGGGACTCTGGAAACACCATATATTTT
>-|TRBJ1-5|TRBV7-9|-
CASSLNSNQPQHF
TGTGCCAGCAGCTTAAATAGCAATCAGCCCCAGCATTTT
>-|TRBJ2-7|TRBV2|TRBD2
CASRAGGTYEQYF
TGTGCCAGCCGGGCGGGAGGGACCTACGAGCAGTACTTC
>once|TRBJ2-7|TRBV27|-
CASSLQGGTLSYEQYF
TGTGCCAGCAGTTTACAAGGCGGGACCCTCTCCTACGAGCAGTACTTC
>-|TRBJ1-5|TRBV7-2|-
CASSFTTTGNQPQHF
TGTGCCAGCAGCTTTACCACCACCGGAAATCAGCCCCAGCATTTT
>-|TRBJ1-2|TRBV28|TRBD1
CASSFRAGGLYGYTF
TGTGCCAGCAGTTTCCGGGCAGGGGGCCTCTATGGCTACACCTTC
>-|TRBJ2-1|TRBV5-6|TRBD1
CASSLVPTGELFNEQFF
TGTGCCAGCAGCTTGGTCCCGACAGGGGAATTATTCAATGAGCAGTTCTTC
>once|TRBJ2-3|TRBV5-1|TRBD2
CASSPLAGGSTDTQYF
TGCGCCAGCAGCCCGTTAGCGGGGGGGAGCACAGATACGCAGTATTTT
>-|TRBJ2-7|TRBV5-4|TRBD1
CASSSRVGQGYEQYF
TGTGCCAGCAGCTCCCGGGTGGGACAGGGGTACGAGCAGTACTTC
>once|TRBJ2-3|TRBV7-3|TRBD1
CASSLSISTGADTQYF
TGTGCCAGCAGCTTAAGCATTTCGACAGGGGCAGATACGCAGTATTTT
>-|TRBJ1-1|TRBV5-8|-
CASSPISSEAFF
TGTGCCAGCAGCCCCATATCCTCTGAAGCTTTCTTT
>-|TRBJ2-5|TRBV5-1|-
CASSLGTKGETQYF
TGCGCCAGCAGCTTGGGCACAAAGGGAGAGACCCAGTACTTC
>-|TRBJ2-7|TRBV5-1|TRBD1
CASSLGWTGKGEQYF
TGCGCCAGCAGCTTGGGTTGGACAGGGAAGGGCGAGCAGTACTTC
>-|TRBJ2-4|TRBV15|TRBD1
CATSGDRAIAKNIQYF
TGTGCCACCAGCGGTGACAGGGCGATAGCCAAAAACATTCAGTACTTC
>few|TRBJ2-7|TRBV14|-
CASSPLLSYEQYF
TGTGCCAGCAGCCCCCTCCTATCCTACGAGCAGTACTTC
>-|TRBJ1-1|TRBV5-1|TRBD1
CASSGLQGGNTEAFF
TGCGCCAGCAGCGGGTTACAGGGGGGTAACACTGAAGCTTTCTTT
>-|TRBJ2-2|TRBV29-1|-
CSVETSYTGELFF
TGCAGCGTTGAAACCTCTTACACCGGGGAGCTGTTTTTT